The source of this T cell receptor (beta chain) is a study of blood T cell repertoires in COVID-19. Study as a whole: The United States, Italy and Spain were the sources of the acute and convalescent COVID-19 samples. PBMCs, B-cell-depleted T cells, or T cells provided the cDNA or gDNA that made up the material.

This clone occurred a few times. Original processing methods: The authors estimated nucleated cell counts from reference gene primer amplification. Sequenced by immunoSEQ multiplex PCR; TCRdb stores in-frame clones only, minus some. That table is the source of V, J and clone size, and D and trimming were worked out from the DNA. The profile covers roughly 100,000 clones, with about 80% appearing a single time and more than 10% taken by the ten largest. The sequencing sample was made of peripheral blood. The sequence was obtained from a human donor in a cohort sampled during active COVID-19.

The CDR3 reads CASSAGQGPSRGGLYEQYF. The CDR3 DNA follows: TGTGCCAGCAGTGCGGGACAGGGGCCTTCCCGGGGCGGATTATACGAGCAGTACTTC. V and J are TRBV6-2 or TRBV6-3 and TRBJ2-7; the match to TRBD1 covers 10 bases. Germline CDR1 reads MNHEY; CDR2 reads SVGEGT. This CDR3 has 19 residues. The J segment lost 4 bases and the V segment lost 5 bases, leaving 20 bases of the junction unmatched.